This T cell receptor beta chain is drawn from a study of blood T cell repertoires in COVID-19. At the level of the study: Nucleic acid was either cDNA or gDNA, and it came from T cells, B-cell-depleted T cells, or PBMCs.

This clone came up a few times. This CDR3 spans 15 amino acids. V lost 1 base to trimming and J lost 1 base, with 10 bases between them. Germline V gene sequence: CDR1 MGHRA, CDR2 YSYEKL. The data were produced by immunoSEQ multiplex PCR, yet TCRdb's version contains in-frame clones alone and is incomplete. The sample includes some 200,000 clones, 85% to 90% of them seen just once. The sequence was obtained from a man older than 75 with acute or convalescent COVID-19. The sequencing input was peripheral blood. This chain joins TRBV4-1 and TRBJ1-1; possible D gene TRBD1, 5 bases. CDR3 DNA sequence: TGCGCCAGCAGCCAAGGATTGGACAAGAACACTGAAGCTTTCTTT. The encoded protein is CASSQGLDKNTEAFF.